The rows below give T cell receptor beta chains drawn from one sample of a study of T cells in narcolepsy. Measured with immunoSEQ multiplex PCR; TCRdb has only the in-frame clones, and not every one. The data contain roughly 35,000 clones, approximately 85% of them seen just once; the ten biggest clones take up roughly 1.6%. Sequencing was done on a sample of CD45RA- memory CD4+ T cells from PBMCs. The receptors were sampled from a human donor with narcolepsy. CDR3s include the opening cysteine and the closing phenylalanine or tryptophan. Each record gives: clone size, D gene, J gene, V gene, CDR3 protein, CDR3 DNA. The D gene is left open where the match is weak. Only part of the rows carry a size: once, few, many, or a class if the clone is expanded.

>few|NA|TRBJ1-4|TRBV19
CASSMSGGEKLFF
TGTGCCAGTAGTATGTCGGGTGGCGAAAAACTGTTTTTT
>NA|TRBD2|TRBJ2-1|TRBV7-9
CATPIAGGPYNEQFF
TGTGCCACGCCTATAGCGGGGGGGCCGTACAATGAGCAGTTCTTC
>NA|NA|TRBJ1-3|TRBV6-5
CASRSGNTIYF
TGTGCCAGCAGGTCTGGAAACACCATATATTTT
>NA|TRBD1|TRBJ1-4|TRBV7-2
CASSLAQGQVFATNEKLFF
TGTGCCAGCAGCTTAGCGCAGGGACAGGTCTTTGCAACTAATGAAAAACTGTTTTTT
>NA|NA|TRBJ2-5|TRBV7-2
CASSLAFSETQYF
TGTGCCAGCAGCTTAGCGTTCTCAGAGACCCAGTACTTC
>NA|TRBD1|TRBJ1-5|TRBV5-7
CASSLASGQGSNQPQHF
TGTGCCAGCAGCTTGGCTTCCGGACAGGGGAGCAATCAGCCCCAGCATTTT
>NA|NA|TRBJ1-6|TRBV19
CASSIDPIGRPSNSPLHF
TGTGCCAGTAGTATAGATCCTATTGGCCGACCTTCAAATTCACCCCTCCACTTT
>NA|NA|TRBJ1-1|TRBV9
CASSVGASAASSHEAFF
TGTGCCAGCAGCGTAGGGGCCAGCGCTGCTTCGTCTCATGAAGCTTTCTTT
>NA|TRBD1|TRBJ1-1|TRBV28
CASRVDRVPGTEAFF
TGTGCCAGCAGGGTAGACAGGGTTCCGGGCACTGAAGCTTTCTTT
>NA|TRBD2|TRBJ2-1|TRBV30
CAWKALAGGRSYNEQFF
TGTGCCTGGAAGGCTTTAGCGGGGGGGCGCTCCTACAATGAGCAGTTCTTC
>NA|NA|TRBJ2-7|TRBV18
CASSPLPASSYEQYF
TGTGCCAGCTCACCATTACCGGCATCCTCCTACGAGCAGTACTTC
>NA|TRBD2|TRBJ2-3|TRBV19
CASSSNSGAQLTDTQYF
TGTGCCAGTAGTTCCAATAGCGGGGCCCAACTCACAGATACGCAGTATTTT
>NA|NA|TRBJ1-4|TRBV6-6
CASSGPPGRGGEKLFF
TGTGCCAGCAGCGGCCCTCCGGGACGCGGAGGTGAAAAACTGTTTTTT
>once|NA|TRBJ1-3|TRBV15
CATSRDPGRNTIYF
TGTGCCACCAGCAGAGATCCCGGGCGAAACACCATATATTTT
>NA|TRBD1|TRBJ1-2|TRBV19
CASRTGTGGLSGYTF
TGTGCCAGTAGGACCGGGACAGGGGGTTTGAGTGGCTACACCTTC
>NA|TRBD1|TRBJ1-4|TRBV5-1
CASSLAGTGGEKLFF
TGCGCCAGCAGCTTGGCCGGGACAGGGGGTGAAAAACTGTTTTTT
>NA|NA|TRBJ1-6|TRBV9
CASSVGVRDSPLHF
TGTGCCAGCAGCGTAGGCGTGAGGGACTCCCCCCTCCACTTT
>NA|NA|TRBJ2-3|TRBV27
CASSLGLGDTQYF
TGTGCCAGCAGTTTAGGGCTCGGGGATACGCAGTATTTT
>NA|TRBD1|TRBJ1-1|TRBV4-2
CASSQEDRVNTEAFF
TGTGCCAGCAGCCAAGAGGACAGGGTGAACACTGAAGCTTTCTTT
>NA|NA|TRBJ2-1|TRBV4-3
CASSQVRDFKDNEQFF
TGCGCCAGCAGCCAAGTCCGGGACTTCAAGGACAATGAGCAGTTCTTC
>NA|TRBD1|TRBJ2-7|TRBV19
CASSSGTGSYEQYF
TGTGCCAGTAGTTCCGGGACAGGGTCCTACGAGCAGTACTTC
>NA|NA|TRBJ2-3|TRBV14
CASSQQERTDTQYF
TGTGCCAGCAGCCAGCAGGAGCGCACAGATACGCAGTATTTT
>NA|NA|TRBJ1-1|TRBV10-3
CAILKGENTEAFF
TGTGCCATCCTGAAGGGGGAGAACACTGAAGCTTTCTTT
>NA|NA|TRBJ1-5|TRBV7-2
CASSAMGPGTNQPQHF
TGTGCCAGCAGCGCGATGGGACCGGGGACGAATCAGCCCCAGCATTTT
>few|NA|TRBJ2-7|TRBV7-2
CASSSTYEQYF
TGTGCCAGCAGCTCGACCTACGAGCAGTACTTC
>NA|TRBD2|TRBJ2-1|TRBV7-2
CASSSSGGSYNEQFF
TGTGCCAGCAGCTCTAGCGGGGGGTCCTACAATGAGCAGTTCTTC
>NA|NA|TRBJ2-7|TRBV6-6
CASSYSAGPSYEQYF
TGTGCCAGCAGTTACTCAGCGGGTCCCTCCTACGAGCAGTACTTC